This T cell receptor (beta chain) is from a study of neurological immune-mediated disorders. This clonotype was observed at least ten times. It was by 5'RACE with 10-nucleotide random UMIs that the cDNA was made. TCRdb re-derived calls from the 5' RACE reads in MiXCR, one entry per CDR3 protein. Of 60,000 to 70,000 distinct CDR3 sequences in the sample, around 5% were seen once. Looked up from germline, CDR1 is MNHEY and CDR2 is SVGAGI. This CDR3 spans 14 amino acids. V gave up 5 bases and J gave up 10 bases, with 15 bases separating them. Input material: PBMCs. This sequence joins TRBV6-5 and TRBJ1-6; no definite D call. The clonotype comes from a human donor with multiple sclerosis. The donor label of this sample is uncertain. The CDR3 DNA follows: TGTGCCAGCAGTCTTGGACTGTTATGGTCACCCCTCCACTTT. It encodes CASSLGLLWSPLHF.